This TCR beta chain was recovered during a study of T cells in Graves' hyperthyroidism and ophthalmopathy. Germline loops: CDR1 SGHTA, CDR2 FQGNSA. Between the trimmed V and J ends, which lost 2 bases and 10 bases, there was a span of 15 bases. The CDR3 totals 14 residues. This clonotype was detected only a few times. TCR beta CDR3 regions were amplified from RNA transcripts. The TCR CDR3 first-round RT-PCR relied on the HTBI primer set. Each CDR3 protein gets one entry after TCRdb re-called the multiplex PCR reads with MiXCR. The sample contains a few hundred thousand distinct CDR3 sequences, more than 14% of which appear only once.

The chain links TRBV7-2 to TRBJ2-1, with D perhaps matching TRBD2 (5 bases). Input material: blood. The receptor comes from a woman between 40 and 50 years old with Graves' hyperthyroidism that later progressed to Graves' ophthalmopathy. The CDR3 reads CASSLLALVREQFF. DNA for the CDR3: TGTGCCAGCAGCTTACTAGCTCTGGTTAGGGAGCAGTTCTTC.